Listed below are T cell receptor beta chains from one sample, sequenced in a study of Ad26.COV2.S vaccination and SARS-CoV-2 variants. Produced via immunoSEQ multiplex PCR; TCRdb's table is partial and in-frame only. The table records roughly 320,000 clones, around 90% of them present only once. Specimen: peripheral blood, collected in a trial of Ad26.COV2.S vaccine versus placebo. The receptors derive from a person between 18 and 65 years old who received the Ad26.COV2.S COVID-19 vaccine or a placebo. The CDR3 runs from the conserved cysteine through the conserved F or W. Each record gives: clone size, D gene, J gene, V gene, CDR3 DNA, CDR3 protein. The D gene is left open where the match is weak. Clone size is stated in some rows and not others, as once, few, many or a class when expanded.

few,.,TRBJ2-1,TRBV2,TGTGCCAGCACAACCAGTGGCCCGCAGTTCTTC,CASTTSGPQFF
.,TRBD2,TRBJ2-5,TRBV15,TGTGCCACCAGCTTGCTAGCGGGGACTTCCGAGACCCAGTACTTC,CATSLLAGTSETQYF
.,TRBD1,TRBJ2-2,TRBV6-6,TGTGCCAGCAGGTCAACAGGGGGTACCGGGGAGCTGTTTTTT,CASRSTGGTGELFF
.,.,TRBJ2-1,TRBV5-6,TGTGCCAGCAGCCAACTAGTTGAGCAGTTCTTC,CASSQLVEQFF
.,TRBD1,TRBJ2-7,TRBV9,TGTGCCAGCAGCGTAGGACAGGGGGGATACGAGCAGTACTTC,CASSVGQGGYEQYF
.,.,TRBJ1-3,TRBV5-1,TGCGCCAGCAGCTTGGCCCCGGGGCCTGGAAACACCATATATTTT,CASSLAPGPGNTIYF
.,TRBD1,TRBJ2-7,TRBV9,TGTGCCAGCAGCCCCCGGACAGGGCCAGGAGGGCAGTACTTC,CASSPRTGPGGQYF
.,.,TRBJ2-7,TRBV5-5,TGTGCCAGCAGCTTGGGTCCCGACAGTGGCTACGAGCAGTACTTC,CASSLGPDSGYEQYF
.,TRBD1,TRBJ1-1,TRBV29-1,TGCAGCGTTGGGGGACAGATGAACACTGAAGCTTTCTTT,CSVGGQMNTEAFF
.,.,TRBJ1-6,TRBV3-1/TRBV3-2,TGTGCCAGCAGCCAAGATCGCTACAGAACCAATTCACCCCTCCACTTT,CASSQDRYRTNSPLHF
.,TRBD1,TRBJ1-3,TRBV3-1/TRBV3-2,TGTGCCAGCAGCCCAGGGGGTTACTCTGGAAACACCATATATTTT,CASSPGGYSGNTIYF
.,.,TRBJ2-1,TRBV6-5,TGTGCCAGCAGAACGGTGGCCAACACCTACAATGAGCAGTTCTTC,CASRTVANTYNEQFF
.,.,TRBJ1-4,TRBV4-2,TGTGCCAGCAGCCAAGAGTTGGGGACTAATGAAAAACTGTTTTTT,CASSQELGTNEKLFF
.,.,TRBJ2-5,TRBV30,TGTGCCTTACTCCCGCGAGGGAAGAGTCAAGAGACCCAGTACTTC,CALLPRGKSQETQYF
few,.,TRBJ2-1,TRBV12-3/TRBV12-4,TGTGCCAGCAGTTTAAGTGGGACATCGGAGTTCTTC,CASSLSGTSEFF
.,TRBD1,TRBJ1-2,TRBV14,TGTGCCAGCAGCAGCGGACAGGGGATCAACTATGGCTACACCTTC,CASSSGQGINYGYTF
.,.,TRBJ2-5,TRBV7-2,TGTGCCAGCAGCTTAGGTGGGGCTGGAGGAGAGACCCAGTACTTC,CASSLGGAGGETQYF
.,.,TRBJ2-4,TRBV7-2,TGTGCCAGCAGCTCCCCGAGCTCACTAGCCAAAAACATTCAGTACTTC,CASSSPSSLAKNIQYF
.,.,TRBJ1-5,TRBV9,TGTGCCAGCAGCGTAGGAGGGGAGGGCCAGCCCCAGCATTTT,CASSVGGEGQPQHF
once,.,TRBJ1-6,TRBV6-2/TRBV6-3,TGTGCCAGCAGTTACAACTCACCCCTCCACTTT,CASSYNSPLHF
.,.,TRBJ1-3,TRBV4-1,TGCGCCAGCAGCCAAGAGGGGGCGCCTGGAAACACCATATATTTT,CASSQEGAPGNTIYF
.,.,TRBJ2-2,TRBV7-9,TGTGCCAGCAGCCCCCGGCCGGGAGAAAAGAACACCGGGGAGCTGTTTTTT,CASSPRPGEKNTGELFF
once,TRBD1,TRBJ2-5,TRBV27,TGTGCCAGCAGTTTCGGGACAGGGGGCTTTGAGACCCAGTACTTC,CASSFGTGGFETQYF
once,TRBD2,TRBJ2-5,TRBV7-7,TGTGCTAGCAGCCCAACTAGCGGGGGTGGTCGAGAGACCCAGTACTTC,CASSPTSGGGRETQYF
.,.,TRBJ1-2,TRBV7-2,TGTGCCAGCAGCTCCGTGACTTCCCCGGGACCAAACTATGGCTACACCTTC,CASSSVTSPGPNYGYTF
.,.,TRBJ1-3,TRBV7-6,TGTGCCAGCAGCCGGGGAGGTAACCGGGACACTGGAAACACCATATATTTT,CASSRGGNRDTGNTIYF
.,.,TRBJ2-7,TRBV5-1,TGCGCCAGCAGCCGGGACGGCGAGCAGTACTTC,CASSRDGEQYF
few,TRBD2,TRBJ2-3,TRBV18,TGTGCCAGCTCACCGTTGGCAGCGGGGGATAGCACAGATACGCAGTATTTT,CASSPLAAGDSTDTQYF
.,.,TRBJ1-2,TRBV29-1,TGCAGCGTTGTAATTGGCTATGGCTACACCTTC,CSVVIGYGYTF